This T cell receptor beta chain was sequenced in a study of OX40 agonist ivuxolimab in advanced cancers. Germline assignment: CDR1 SGHDN and CDR2 FVKESK. The CDR3 consists of 15 residues. V dropped 1 base and J dropped 2 bases, with 11 bases sitting between them. Assay: immunoSEQ multiplex PCR; the TCRdb copy retains only in-frame clones and omits some. The sample lists approximately 70,000 clones, roughly 80% occurring once. Here the sequenced sample was CD4+ or CD8+ T cells sorted from blood, taken in a trial of the OX40 agonist ivuxolimab. The genes are TRBV14 and TRBJ2-5, with D unresolved. This TCR came from an adult with an advanced solid tumor such as melanoma, head and neck, liver or kidney cancer. CDR3 nucleotides: TGTGCCAGCAGCCAAGGGGCAGAAAGGCAAGAGACCCAGTACTTC. It yields the protein CASSQGAERQETQYF.